The following is a TCR beta chain sequence with its context. Its target is not known. The data belong to a study of early T cells in non-severe SARS-CoV-2 infection. Study summary: With bulk RNA from unsorted whole blood as input, sequencing yielded unpaired chains. Overall study results and limits: There was a bias toward anti-spike CD8 responses in VDJdb matching, which missed private and CD4 specificities.

Individual cDNA molecules were tagged with unique molecular identifiers. In TCRdb, the 5' RACE reads were re-called with MiXCR into one record per CDR3 protein. The table lists more than 45,000 distinct CDR3 sequences, around 12% of them singletons. After removal of 2 bases from V and 3 bases from J, the junction contained 3 bases not matched to a gene. The CDR3 has 14 amino acids. Germline values: CDR1 SGHRS, CDR2 YFSETQ. This sequence originates from an adult who was a healthcare worker with PCR-confirmed SARS-CoV-2 infection or an uninfected control (not recorded which). The chain has TRBV5-1 and TRBJ2-7; TRBD1 matches at 9 bases. Sequencing was performed on whole blood. The CDR3 loop is CASSFGTGRYEQYF. CDR3 coding DNA: TGCGCCAGCAGCTTCGGGACAGGGCGCTACGAGCAGTACTTC.